What follows are 13 T cell receptor beta chains derived from one specimen sequenced in a study of CD8 T cells in Susac syndrome. After extraction with the RNeasy kit, about 0.45 to 1 ug of the RNA was reverse transcribed using random hexamers. TCRdb itself ran the immunoSEQ multiplex PCR reads through MiXCR, one entry per CDR3 protein. The sample carries about 77,000 distinct CDR3 sequences, under 95% recorded once. Source material: CD4+ T cells from PBMCs. All receptors come from a human donor with Susac syndrome.

The table lists this clonotype with a count of one. The chain has TRBV20-1 and TRBJ2-1; D unclear. This CDR3 region has 14 residues. Trimming pared 4 bases from V and 8 bases from J, leaving 18 bases between. The germline V gene has CDR1 DFQATT and CDR2 SNEGSKA (reference sequence). CDR3 nucleotide sequence: TGCAGTGCTATTCGCATCACTGGGGTGTATGAGCAGTTCTTC. Protein sequence: CSAIRITGVYEQFF.

V gene TRBV6-5 combines with J gene TRBJ2-2; D possibly corresponds to TRBD2 (5 bases). CDR1 and CDR2 from the germline V gene are MNHEY and SVGAGI. V gave up 5 bases and J gave up 0 bases, with 10 bases separating them. The CDR3 is made up of 15 amino acids. The CDR3 DNA reads TGTGCCAGCAGTCCCGGGGTCGCGAACACCGGGGAGCTGTTTTTT. Translating it yields CASSPGVANTGELFF.

The CDR3 DNA is TGTGCCAGCAGCCAAATGACGGGGGTATTCGACGAGCAGTACTTC. It is translated as CASSQMTGVFDEQYF. This chain uses TRBV3-1 with TRBJ2-7; tentative D call: TRBD2 (6 bases). Germline CDR1 is LGHDT and CDR2 is YNNKEL (reference sequence). V was cut by 2 bases and J by 5 bases, with 16 bases left in between. This CDR3 comprises 15 residues.

The genes are TRBV20-1 and TRBJ2-1, with no clear D. CDR3 length equals 14 residues. V shed 6 bases and J shed 4 bases, with 16 bases lying between them. Germline assignment: CDR1 DFQATT and CDR2 SNEGSKA (reference sequence). CDR3 region: CSALGLPKYNEQFF. DNA of the CDR3: TGCAGTGCATTAGGGCTACCAAAGTACAATGAGCAGTTCTTC.

The V and J genes are TRBV12-3 or TRBV12-4 and TRBJ2-7; the D gene is possibly TRBD2 (6 bases). V lost 2 bases to trimming and J lost 4 bases, with 15 bases between them. CDR3 size: 15 residues. This chain's CDR3 is CASSLRGNPVYEQYF. The CDR3, as DNA: TGTGCCAGCAGTTTACGGGGGAACCCCGTATACGAGCAGTACTTC.

V is TRBV7-9 and J is TRBJ1-5; 8 bases are a match to TRBD1. V shed 3 bases and J 10 bases; nucleotides not matched to a gene: 5. In germline, CDR1 is SEHNR, CDR2 FQNEAQ (reference sequence). This CDR3 is 13 amino acids long. This CDR3 reads CASSLRQGTPQHF. CDR3 sequence (DNA): TGTGCCAGCAGCTTGAGACAGGGGACTCCCCAGCATTTT.

This chain connects TRBV6-1 to TRBJ2-7, with TRBD2 matching 13 bases. The CDR3 totals 18 residues. The V segment lost 0 bases and the J segment 2 bases; nucleotides outside the gene matches: 7. Looked up from germline, CDR1 is MNHNS and CDR2 is SASEGT. DNA for the CDR3: TGTGCCAGCAGTGAAGCGGAACCGGGACTAGCGGGAACCTACGAGCAGTACTTC. This sequence encodes CASSEAEPGLAGTYEQYF.

The gene calls are TRBV6-4 and TRBJ1-2, with 8 bases that match TRBD1. CDR1 and CDR2 from the germline V gene are MRHNA and SNTAGT. This CDR3 is built from 15 residues. The V segment lost 4 bases and the J segment 7 bases; nucleotides outside the gene matches: 11. The CDR3 DNA reads TGTGCCAGCAGTGTGGGGACAGGATATAGTTTTGGCTACACCTTC. The encoded protein is CASSVGTGYSFGYTF.

V and J are TRBV7-3 and TRBJ2-3; TRBD1 aligns across 9 bases. CDR3 length equals 16 residues. Germline V gene data show CDR1 as SGHTA and CDR2 as FQGTGA. With 5 bases clipped from V and 0 bases from J, the junction kept 6 bases outside the gene matches. The CDR3 DNA follows: TGTGCCAGCAGCGCGGGACAGGGATTCAGCACAGATACGCAGTATTTT. This sequence encodes CASSAGQGFSTDTQYF.

The chain uses TRBV12-5 and TRBJ1-4; 8 nucleotides match TRBD1. Germline values: CDR1 LGHNT, CDR2 FRNRAP. The CDR3 spans 19 residues. V lost 5 bases and J lost 8; bases outside the gene matches: 22. DNA of the CDR3: TGTGCTAGTGGTCTAACTACCGGGACAGGCCTTTTTTGGGGAGAAAAACTGTTTTTT. Its translation: CASGLTTGTGLFWGEKLFF.

The chain uses TRBV3-1 and TRBJ1-2; TRBD1 matches 7 bases. The germline V gene has CDR1 LGHDT and CDR2 YNNKEL (reference sequence). The CDR3 loop spans 13 amino acids. V dropped 1 base and J dropped 6; count of bases not matched to a gene: 2. CDR3: CASSQAGTDGYTF. CDR3 nucleotide sequence: TGTGCCAGCAGCCAAGCCGGGACAGATGGCTACACCTTC.

The chain has TRBV24-1 and TRBJ1-1, with TRBD1 identical over 7 bases. In germline, CDR1 is KGHDR, CDR2 SFDVKD. Trimming took 7 bases from V and 0 from J; bases not matched to a gene: 4. The CDR3 has 14 residues. The chain's CDR3 is CATSRDSLNTEAFF. The CDR3 DNA sequence: TGTGCCACCAGCCGGGACAGCCTGAACACTGAAGCTTTCTTT.

The chain combines TRBV29-1 with TRBJ2-5; tentative D call: TRBD2 (6 bases). CDR3 length: 16 residues. Germline V gene lookup returns CDR1 SQVTM and CDR2 ANQGSEA. Trimming left V 7 bases short and J 0 bases short, with 21 bases between. This chain's CDR3 is CSGLNPRRGDQETQYF. CDR3 nucleotide sequence: TGCAGCGGGTTAAATCCGAGGCGCGGGGACCAAGAGACCCAGTACTTC.